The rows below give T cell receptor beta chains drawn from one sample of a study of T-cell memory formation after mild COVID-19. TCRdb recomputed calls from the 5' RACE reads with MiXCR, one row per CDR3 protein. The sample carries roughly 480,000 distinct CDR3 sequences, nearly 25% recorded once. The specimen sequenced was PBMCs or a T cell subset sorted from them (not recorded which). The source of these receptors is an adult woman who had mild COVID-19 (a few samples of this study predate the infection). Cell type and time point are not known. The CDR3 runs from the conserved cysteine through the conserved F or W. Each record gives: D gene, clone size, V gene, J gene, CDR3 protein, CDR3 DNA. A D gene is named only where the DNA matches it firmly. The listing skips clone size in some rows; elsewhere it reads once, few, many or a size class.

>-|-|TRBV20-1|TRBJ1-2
CSAKPPTDNHRGYGYTF
TGCAGTGCTAAACCTCCTACGGACAACCACCGGGGCTATGGCTACACCTTC
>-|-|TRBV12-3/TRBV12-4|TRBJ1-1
CASSAVRAPNTEAFF
TGTGCCAGCAGTGCAGTCAGGGCCCCGAACACTGAAGCTTTCTTT
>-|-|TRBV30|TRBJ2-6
CASGTSSSGANVLTF
TGTGCCTCCGGGACTTCTAGCTCTGGGGCCAACGTCCTGACTTTC
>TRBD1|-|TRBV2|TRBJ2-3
CASSDRGNRDTQYF
TGTGCCAGCAGTGACAGGGGGAACCGAGATACGCAGTATTTT
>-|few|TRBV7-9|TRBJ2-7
CASSHTIAVISYEQYF
TGTGCCAGCAGCCATACAATTGCGGTGATCTCCTACGAGCAGTACTTC
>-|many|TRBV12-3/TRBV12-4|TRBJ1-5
CASSDRNQPQHF
TGTGCCAGCAGTGACCGCAATCAGCCCCAGCATTTT
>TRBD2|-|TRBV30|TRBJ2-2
CAWSVRSSGGTSGELFF
TGTGCCTGGAGTGTACGCTCTAGCGGGGGGACCTCCGGGGAGCTGTTTTTT
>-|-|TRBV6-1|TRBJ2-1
CASSSQLERLEQFF
TGTGCCAGCAGTTCCCAACTAGAACGCCTTGAGCAGTTCTTC
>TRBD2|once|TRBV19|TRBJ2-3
CASSIGLAGDTDTQYF
TGTGCCAGTAGTATTGGGCTAGCGGGAGACACAGATACGCAGTATTTT
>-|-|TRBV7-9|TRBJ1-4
CASSKTGPDEKLFF
TGTGCCAGCAGCAAGACAGGCCCCGATGAAAAACTGTTTTTT
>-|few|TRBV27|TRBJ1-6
CASNRSSGNSPLHF
TGTGCCAGCAATCGGAGTTCGGGTAATTCACCCCTCCACTTT
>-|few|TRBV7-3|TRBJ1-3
CASSRGSGNTIYF
TGTGCCAGCAGTAGGGGTTCCGGAAACACCATATATTTT
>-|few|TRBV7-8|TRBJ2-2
CASSLVIGDTGELFF
TGTGCCAGCAGCTTAGTGATAGGAGACACCGGGGAGCTGTTTTTT
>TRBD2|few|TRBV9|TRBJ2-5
CASSVGGGLAKETQYF
TGTGCCAGCAGCGTAGGGGGGGGACTAGCGAAGGAGACCCAGTACTTC
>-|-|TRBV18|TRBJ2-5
CASSPPGPLRQETQYF
TGTGCCAGCTCACCACCGGGCCCTCTACGGCAAGAGACCCAGTACTTC
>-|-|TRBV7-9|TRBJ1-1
CASSYPRGAGGPEAFF
TGTGCCAGCAGCTACCCCCGTGGGGCGGGGGGGCCTGAAGCTTTCTTT
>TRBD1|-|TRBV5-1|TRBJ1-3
CASSAGQGTGNTIYF
TGCGCCAGCAGCGCGGGACAGGGAACTGGAAACACCATATATTTT
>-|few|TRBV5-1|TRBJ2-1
CASSLAGHYNEQFF
TGCGCCAGCAGCTTGGCGGGACATTACAATGAGCAGTTCTTC
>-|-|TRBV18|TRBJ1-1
CASSPISVPGAEAFF
TGTGCCAGCTCACCAATAAGCGTCCCGGGGGCTGAAGCTTTCTTT
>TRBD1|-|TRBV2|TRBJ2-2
CASSPGTGKPGELFF
TGTGCCAGCAGCCCCGGGACAGGGAAACCCGGGGAGCTGTTTTTT
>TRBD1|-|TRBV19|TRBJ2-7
CASSIARGPSYEQYF
TGTGCCAGTAGTATAGCCAGGGGGCCATCCTACGAGCAGTACTTC
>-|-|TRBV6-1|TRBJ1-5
CASRETATSRNQPQHF
TGTGCCAGCAGGGAGACAGCCACCTCGAGGAATCAGCCCCAGCATTTT
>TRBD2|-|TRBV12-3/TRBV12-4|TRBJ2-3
CASSFNPGLEKTDTQYF
TGTGCCAGCAGTTTTAATCCCGGACTAGAGAAGACAGATACGCAGTATTTT
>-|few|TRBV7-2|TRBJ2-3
CASAAADTQYF
TGTGCCAGCGCAGCAGCAGATACGCAGTATTTT
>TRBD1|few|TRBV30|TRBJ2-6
CAWSPLPGQGVPGANVLTF
TGTGCCTGGAGCCCTCTTCCGGGACAGGGAGTACCTGGGGCCAACGTCCTGACTTTC
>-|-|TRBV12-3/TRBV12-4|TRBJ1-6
CASSPGQPSPLHF
TGTGCCAGCAGTCCCGGACAGCCGTCACCCCTCCACTTT
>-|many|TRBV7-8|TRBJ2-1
CASSPRGRGTNEQFF
TGTGCCAGCAGCCCCCGGGGCCGGGGAACCAATGAGCAGTTCTTC
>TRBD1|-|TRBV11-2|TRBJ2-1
CASSLVEDREQFF
TGTGCCAGCAGCTTAGTGGAGGACAGGGAGCAGTTCTTC
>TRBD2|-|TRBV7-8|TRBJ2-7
CATSDQGLAGVSQYF
TGTGCCACCTCGGACCAAGGACTAGCGGGAGTGTCGCAGTACTTC
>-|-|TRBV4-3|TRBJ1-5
CASSQDRGAQHF
TGCGCCAGCAGCCAAGACCGGGGAGCCCAGCATTTT
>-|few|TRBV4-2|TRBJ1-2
CASSQEVQTYGYTF
TGTGCCAGCAGCCAAGAGGTACAGACCTATGGCTACACCTTC
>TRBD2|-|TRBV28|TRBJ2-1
CASSFPGTSGTSSYNEQFF
TGTGCCAGCAGTTTCCCCGGGACTAGCGGGACTAGCTCCTACAATGAGCAGTTCTTC
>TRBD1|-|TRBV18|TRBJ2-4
CASSLGQLAKNIQYF
TGTGCCAGCTCACTGGGACAGCTAGCCAAAAACATTCAGTACTTC
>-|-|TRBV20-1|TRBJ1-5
CSAAAGDQPQHF
TGCAGTGCAGCCGCAGGTGATCAGCCCCAGCATTTT
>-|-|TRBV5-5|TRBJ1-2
CASSLQTAVYGYTF
TGTGCCAGCAGCTTGCAAACAGCCGTCTATGGCTACACCTTC
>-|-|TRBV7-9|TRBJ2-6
CASSSIRTGANVLTF
TGTGCCAGCAGCTCCATTCGCACTGGGGCCAACGTCCTGACTTTC
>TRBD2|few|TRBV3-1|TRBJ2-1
CASSRGTSGTSLNEQFF
TGTGCCAGCAGCCGCGGGACTAGCGGGACTTCTCTCAATGAGCAGTTCTTC
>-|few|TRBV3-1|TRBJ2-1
CASSTTTRPPQFF
TGTGCCAGCAGCACAACCACCCGGCCCCCCCAGTTCTTC
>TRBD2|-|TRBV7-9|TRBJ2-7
CASSSPGTKFYEQYF
TGTGCCAGCAGCTCCCCAGGGACTAAGTTCTACGAGCAGTACTTC
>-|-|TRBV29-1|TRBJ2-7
CSVVERHSYEQYF
TGCAGCGTTGTGGAGCGGCACTCCTACGAGCAGTACTTC
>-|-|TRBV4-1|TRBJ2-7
CASSQLTPPGPYEQYF
TGCGCCAGCAGCCAACTGACGCCTCCGGGTCCCTACGAGCAGTACTTC